This T cell receptor beta chain was identified during a study of ipilimumab plus nivolumab after autologous stem cell transplantation. Clones were sequenced by immunoSEQ multiplex PCR, and TCRdb holds only the in-frame ones, with some missing. The repertoire holds 15,000 or so clones, with 75% to 85% as singletons. The sample here was PBMCs, taken in a trial of ipilimumab plus nivolumab as post-transplant consolidation. This receptor was identified in a male donor with diffuse large B-cell lymphoma.

The CDR3 coding sequence is TGTGCCAGCAGTTACTCAGGGGCGACTCAGGAGTCACCCCTCCACTTT. Protein sequence: CASSYSGATQESPLHF. The V call is TRBV6-5, the J call TRBJ1-6; D is perhaps TRBD1 (5 bases). Trimming took 0 bases from V and 10 from J, leaving 16 bases between them. The CDR3 totals 16 residues. Germline CDR1 is MNHEY and CDR2 is SVGAGI.